This T cell receptor (beta chain) was sequenced in a study of T cell responses to AZD1222 COVID-19 vaccine. As concerns this clone: The antigen is unknown.

TCRdb keeps only in-frame clones here, not all; method: immunoSEQ multiplex PCR. This table has about 110,000 clones, 80% to 95% appearing once. Germline lookup yields CDR1 LGHDT and CDR2 YNNKEL (reference sequence). The CDR3 runs 16 residues. Trimming removed 2 bases from V and 4 bases from J; junction bases left unmatched: 6. Findings of the study overall: Donors were largely white British and mainly female; clonal diversity was possibly underestimated. Baseline seropositives among AZD1222 recipients totaled only five or six. Repertoire sampling occurred only after the peak T cell response. Once two AZD1222 doses were given, Spike-specific TCR breadth and depth went up.

The V gene is TRBV3-1 (or the pseudogene TRBV3-2), the J gene TRBJ2-2, with 8 nucleotides matching TRBD2. The sequencing here drew on peripheral blood, taken 28 days after the second AZD1222 dose. The source of this sequence is an adult who received the AZD1222 COVID-19 vaccine. The CDR3 loop reads CASSQLAGSATGELFF. CDR3 coding DNA: TGTGCCAGCAGCCAATTAGCGGGATCGGCCACCGGGGAGCTGTTTTTT.